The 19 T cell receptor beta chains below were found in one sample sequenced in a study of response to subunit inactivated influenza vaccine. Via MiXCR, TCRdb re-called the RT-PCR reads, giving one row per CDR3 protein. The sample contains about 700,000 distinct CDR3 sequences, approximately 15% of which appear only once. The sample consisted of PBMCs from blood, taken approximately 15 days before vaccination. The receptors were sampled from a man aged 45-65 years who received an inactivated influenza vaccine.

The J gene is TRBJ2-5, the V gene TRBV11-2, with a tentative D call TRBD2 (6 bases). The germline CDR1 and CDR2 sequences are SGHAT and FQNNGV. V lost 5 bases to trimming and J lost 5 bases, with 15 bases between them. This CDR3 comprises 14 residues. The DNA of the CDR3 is TGTGCCAGCAGCCACAGCGGGTTCGGGGAGACCCAGTACTTC. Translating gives CASSHSGFGETQYF.

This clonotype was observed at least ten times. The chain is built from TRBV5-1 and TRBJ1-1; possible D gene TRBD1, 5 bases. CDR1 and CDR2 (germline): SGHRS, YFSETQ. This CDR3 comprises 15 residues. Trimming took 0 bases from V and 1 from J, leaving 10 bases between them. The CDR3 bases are TGCGCCAGCAGCTTGGTACCAAGGGGGAACACTGAAGCTTTCTTT. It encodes CASSLVPRGNTEAFF.

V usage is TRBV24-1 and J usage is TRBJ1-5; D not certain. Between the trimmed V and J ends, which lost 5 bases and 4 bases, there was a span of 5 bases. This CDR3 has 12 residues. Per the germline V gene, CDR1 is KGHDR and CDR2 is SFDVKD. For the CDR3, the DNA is TGTGCCACCAGTGCAGATAATCAGCCCCAGCATTTT. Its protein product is CATSADNQPQHF.

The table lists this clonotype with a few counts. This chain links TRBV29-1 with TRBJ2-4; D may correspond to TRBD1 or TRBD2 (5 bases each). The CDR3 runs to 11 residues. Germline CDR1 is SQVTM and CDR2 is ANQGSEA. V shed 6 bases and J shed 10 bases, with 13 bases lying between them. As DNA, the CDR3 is TGCAGCGTCGTCTTCAGGGAGATTCAGTACTTC. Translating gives CSVVFREIQYF. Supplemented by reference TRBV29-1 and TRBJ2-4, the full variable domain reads SAVISQKPSRDICQRGTSLTIQCQVDSQVTMMFWYRQQPGQSLTLIATANQGSEATYESGFVIDKFPISRPNLTFSTLTVSNMSPEDSSIYLCSVVFREIQYFGAGTRLSVL.

CDR3 sequence (DNA): TGTGCCATCAGCCGGACAGGTGCTGAAGCTTTCTTT. Its translation is CAISRTGAEAFF. The V and J genes are TRBV10-3 and TRBJ1-1; the match to TRBD1 covers 7 bases. CDR3 length: 12 residues. The junction had 4 bases not matched to a gene; V was cut back by 6 bases and J by 6 bases. Germline CDR1 ENHRY, CDR2 SYGVKD.

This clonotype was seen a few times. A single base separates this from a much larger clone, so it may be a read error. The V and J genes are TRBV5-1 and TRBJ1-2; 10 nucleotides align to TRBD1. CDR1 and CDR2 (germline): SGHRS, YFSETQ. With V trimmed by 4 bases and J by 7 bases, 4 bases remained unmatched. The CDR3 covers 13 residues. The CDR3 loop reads CASSPWTGGGYTF. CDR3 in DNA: TGCGCCAGCAGCCCCTGGACAGGGGGTGGCTACACCTTC.

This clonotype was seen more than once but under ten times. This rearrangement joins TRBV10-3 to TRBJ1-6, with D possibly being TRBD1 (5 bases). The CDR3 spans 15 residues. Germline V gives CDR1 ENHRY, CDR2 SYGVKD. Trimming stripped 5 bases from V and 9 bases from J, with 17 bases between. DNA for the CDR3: TGTGCCATCAGTCAGGGTTCGGAGAGGAGTTCACCCCTCCACTTT. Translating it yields CAISQGSERSSPLHF.

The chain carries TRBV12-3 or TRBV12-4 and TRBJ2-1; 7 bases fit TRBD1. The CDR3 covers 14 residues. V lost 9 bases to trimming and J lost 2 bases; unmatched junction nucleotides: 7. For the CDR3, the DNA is TGTGCCAGTGCCCAACAGGGGACCTACAATGAGCAGTTCTTC. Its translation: CASAQQGTYNEQFF.

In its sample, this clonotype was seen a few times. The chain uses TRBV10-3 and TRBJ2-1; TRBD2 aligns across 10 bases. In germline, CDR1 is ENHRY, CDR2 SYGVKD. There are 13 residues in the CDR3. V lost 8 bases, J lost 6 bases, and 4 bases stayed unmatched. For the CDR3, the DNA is TGTGCCATCTCCCTAGCGGGGGCCAATGAGCAGTTCTTC. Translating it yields CAISLAGANEQFF.

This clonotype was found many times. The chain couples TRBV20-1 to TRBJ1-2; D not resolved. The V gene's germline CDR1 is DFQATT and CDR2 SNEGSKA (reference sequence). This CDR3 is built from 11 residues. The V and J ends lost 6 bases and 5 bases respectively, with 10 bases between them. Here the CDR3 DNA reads TGCAGTGCAAATGATGGTTATGGCTACACCTTC. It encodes CSANDGYGYTF.

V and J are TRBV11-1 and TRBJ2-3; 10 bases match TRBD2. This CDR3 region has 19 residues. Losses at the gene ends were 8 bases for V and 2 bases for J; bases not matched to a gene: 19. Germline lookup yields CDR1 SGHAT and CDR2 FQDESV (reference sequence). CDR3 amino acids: CASSLMASRLAGYTDTQYF. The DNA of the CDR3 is TGTGCCAGCTCTCTAATGGCCTCTCGACTAGCGGGCTACACAGATACGCAGTATTTT.

CDR3 loop: CSATRQGLNEKLFF. CDR3 sequence (DNA): TGCAGTGCTACCCGACAGGGCCTTAATGAAAAACTGTTTTTT. The chain employs TRBV20-1 and TRBJ1-4; 7 positions agree with TRBD1. Unmatched junction bases numbered 6, after V lost 4 bases and J lost 4 bases. Per the germline V gene, CDR1 is DFQATT and CDR2 is SNEGSKA (reference sequence). This CDR3 contains 14 residues.

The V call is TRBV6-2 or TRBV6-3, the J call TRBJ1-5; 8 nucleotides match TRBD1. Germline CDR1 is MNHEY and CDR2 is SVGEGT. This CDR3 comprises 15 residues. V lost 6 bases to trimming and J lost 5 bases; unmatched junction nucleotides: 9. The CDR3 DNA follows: TGTGCCAGCAGCTTCCCGGGACAGGCTCATCAGCCCCAGCATTTT. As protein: CASSFPGQAHQPQHF.

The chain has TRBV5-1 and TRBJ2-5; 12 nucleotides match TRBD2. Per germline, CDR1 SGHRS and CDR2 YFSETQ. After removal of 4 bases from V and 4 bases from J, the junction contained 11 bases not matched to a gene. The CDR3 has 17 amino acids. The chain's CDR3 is CASSLNPTSGRGETQYF. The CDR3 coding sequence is TGCGCCAGCAGCCTGAACCCGACTAGCGGGAGAGGAGAGACCCAGTACTTC. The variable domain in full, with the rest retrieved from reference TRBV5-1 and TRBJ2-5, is KAGVTQTPRYLIKTRGQQVTLSCSPISGHRSVSWYQQTPGQGLQFLFEYFSETQRNKGNFPGRFSGRQFSNSRSEMNVSTLELGDSALYLCASSLNPTSGRGETQYFGPGTRLLVL.

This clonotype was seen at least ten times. The CDR3 nucleotides are TGTGCCAGCAGCTTTCGGGGGGCAGATACGCAGTATTTT. Translated, it gives CASSFRGADTQYF. The chain combines TRBV7-2 with TRBJ2-3; TRBD2 agrees at 7 bases. CDR1 and CDR2 (germline): SGHTA, FQGNSA. The CDR3 runs 13 residues. With 3 bases clipped from V and 4 bases from J, the junction kept 1 base outside the gene matches.

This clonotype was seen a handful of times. The CDR3 nucleotides read TGTGCCAGCAGTCCGGGACAGGGGTCTTCGACTAATGAAAAACTGTTTTTT. Its translation is CASSPGQGSSTNEKLFF. V usage is TRBV7-9 and J usage is TRBJ1-4, with 10 bases identical to TRBD1. The CDR3 sequence is 17 residues long. CDR1 is SEHNR, CDR2 FQNEAQ, per germline (reference sequence). After removal of 6 bases from V and 2 bases from J, the junction contained 9 bases not matched to a gene.

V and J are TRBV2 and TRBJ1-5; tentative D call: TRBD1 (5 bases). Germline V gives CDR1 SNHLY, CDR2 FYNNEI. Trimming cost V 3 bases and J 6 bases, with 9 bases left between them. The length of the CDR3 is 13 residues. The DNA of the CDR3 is TGTGCCAGCAGTGATTCAGGGTCTCAGCCCCAGCATTTT. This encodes CASSDSGSQPQHF.

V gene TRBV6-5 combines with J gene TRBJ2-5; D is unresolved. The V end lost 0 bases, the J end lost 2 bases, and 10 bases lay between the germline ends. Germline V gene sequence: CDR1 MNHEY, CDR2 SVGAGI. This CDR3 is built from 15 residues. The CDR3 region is CASSYSATKQETQYF. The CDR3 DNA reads TGTGCCAGCAGTTACTCCGCCACAAAACAAGAGACCCAGTACTTC.

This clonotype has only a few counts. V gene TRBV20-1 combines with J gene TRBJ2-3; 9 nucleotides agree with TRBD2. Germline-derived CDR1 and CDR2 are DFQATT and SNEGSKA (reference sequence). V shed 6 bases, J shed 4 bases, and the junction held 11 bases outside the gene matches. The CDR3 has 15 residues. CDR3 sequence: CSARDQRGASDTQYF. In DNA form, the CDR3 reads TGCAGTGCCAGGGATCAGCGGGGGGCCTCAGATACGCAGTATTTT.